Listed here are 2 T cell receptor beta chains from one sample, sequenced in a study of blood T cell repertoires in COVID-19. Method: immunoSEQ multiplex PCR; TCRdb's copy keeps in-frame clones and lacks some. The table shows under 95,000 clones, with around 85% occurring only once. Sequencing was done on a sample of peripheral blood. The source of these receptors is a man in his fifties or sixties with acute or convalescent COVID-19.

The chain is built from TRBV2 and TRBJ1-5; D is possibly TRBD1 (6 bases). In germline, CDR1 is SNHLY, CDR2 FYNNEI. The CDR3 has 17 amino acids. The V gene lost 6 bases and the J gene lost 6 bases, with 24 bases spanning the gap. The CDR3 loop reads CASRGSRAQGSSQPQHF. The CDR3 DNA is TGTGCCAGCAGAGGAAGTCGCGCACAGGGTTCTTCTCAGCCCCAGCATTTT.

The CDR3 loop is CASRTTGTSGTQYF. CDR3 DNA sequence: TGTGCCAGCAGGACGACCGGGACTAGCGGAACCCAGTACTTC. J is TRBJ2-5 and V is TRBV7-6; 11 nucleotides align to TRBD2. In germline, CDR1 is SGHVS, CDR2 FNYEAQ. V lost 6 bases to trimming and J lost 8 bases; unmatched junction nucleotides: 8. This CDR3 contains 14 residues.